Listed here are 25 T cell receptor beta chains from one sample, sequenced in a study of long-term antiretroviral therapy in people with HIV. An immunoSEQ assay, version v3.0, was performed at survey level. Data came from immunoSEQ multiplex PCR; TCRdb stores just in-frame clones and leaves some out. This table has about 22,000 clones, more than 75% appearing once. Sequencing was performed on unsorted PBMCs, taken 1.8 years before starting antiretroviral therapy. These receptors all come from a woman aged 30 to 39 with HIV.

This chain uses TRBV6-6 with TRBJ1-2; D remains ambiguous. CDR3 length: 13 residues. Germline loops: CDR1 MNHNY, CDR2 SVGAGI (reference sequence). Trimming pared 6 bases from V and 8 bases from J, leaving 16 bases between. The CDR3 loop is CASSSDRIGGYTF. The CDR3 nucleotides read TGTGCCAGCAGCTCCGACCGTATAGGGGGCTACACCTTC.

This clone was recorded once. J is TRBJ1-2 and V is TRBV19, with D tentatively TRBD1 (6 bases). The CDR3 contains 14 residues. From germline, CDR1 is LNHDA and CDR2 SQIVND (reference sequence). Trimming took off 5 bases at V and 5 bases at J, with 15 bases between the two ends. CDR3 region: CASSVQGPAYGYTF. CDR3 DNA sequence: TGTGCCAGTAGTGTACAGGGTCCCGCATATGGCTACACCTTC. The full variable domain, its missing parts supplied by reference TRBV19 and TRBJ1-2, is DGGITQSPKYLFRKEGQNVTLSCEQNLNHDAMYWYRQDPGQGLRLIYYSQIVNDFQKGDIAEGYSVSREKKESFPLTVTSAQKNPTAFYLCASSVQGPAYGYTFGSGTRLTVV.

The chain links TRBV7-6 to TRBJ1-2, with a weak D call TRBD1 (6 bases). The V end was cut by 5 bases, the J end by 6 bases, with 16 bases between. The germline gives CDR1 SGHVS, CDR2 FNYEAQ. The CDR3 totals 14 residues. CDR3 bases: TGTGCCAGCAGCGCCTCGGCGGCAGGGGATGGCTACACCTTC. This encodes CASSASAAGDGYTF. The complete variable domain, with remaining parts taken from reference TRBV7-6 and TRBJ1-2, reads GAGVSQSPRYKVTKRGQDVALRCDPISGHVSLYWYRQALGQGPEFLTYFNYEAQQDKSGLPNDRFSAERPEGSISTLTIQRTEQRDSAMYRCASSASAAGDGYTFGSGTRLTVV.

V usage is TRBV12-5 and J usage is TRBJ2-5, with D perhaps TRBD2 (6 bases). The V end was cut by 3 bases, the J end by 5 bases, with 10 bases between. The CDR3 totals 13 residues. The V gene's germline CDR1 is LGHNT and CDR2 FRNRAP. The CDR3 region has the DNA TGTGCTAGTGGTTTTCGGGACTTGGAGACCCAGTACTTC. Translating gives CASGFRDLETQYF.

The rearrangement links TRBV4-2 to TRBJ1-2; unclear D gene. V lost 2 bases to trimming and J lost 3 bases, with 10 bases between them. This CDR3 has 14 residues. Germline-derived CDR1 and CDR2 are LGHNA and YNFKEQ. The CDR3 coding sequence is TGTGCCAGCAGCCAATGGGCCTCGGACTATGGCTACACCTTC. Translating it yields CASSQWASDYGYTF.

The chain joins TRBV15 to TRBJ1-6; TRBD1 matches at 8 bases. Germline V gene sequence: CDR1 LNHNV, CDR2 YYDKDF (reference sequence). The CDR3 has 16 amino acids. The junction had 10 bases not matched to a gene; V was cut back by 3 bases and J by 9 bases. The CDR3 DNA sequence: TGTGCCACCAGCAGGAACCTTGGGACAGGCGGTTCACCCCTCCACTTT. As protein: CATSRNLGTGGSPLHF.

The chain recombines TRBV7-6 with TRBJ1-5; D perhaps matches TRBD1 (6 bases). The V and J ends lost 9 bases and 6 bases respectively, with 24 bases between them. CDR1 and CDR2 (germline): SGHVS, FNYEAQ. This CDR3 region has 16 residues. The CDR3 DNA follows: TGTGCCAGTAGACCCGTTCAGGGTGGGGGCCCTCAGCCCCAGCATTTT. Protein sequence: CASRPVQGGGPQPQHF. Drawing the rest from reference TRBV7-6 and TRBJ1-5, the complete variable domain is GAGVSQSPRYKVTKRGQDVALRCDPISGHVSLYWYRQALGQGPEFLTYFNYEAQQDKSGLPNDRFSAERPEGSISTLTIQRTEQRDSAMYRCASRPVQGGGPQPQHFGDGTRLSIL.

The chain joins TRBV6-1 to TRBJ2-7; D gene unclear. The V end was cut by 7 bases, the J end by 4 bases, with 8 bases between. Germline CDR1 reads MNHNS; CDR2 reads SASEGT. The CDR3 contains 11 residues. The DNA for the CDR3 is TGTGCCAGCATCACGGCTTACGAGCAGTACGTC. Translation: CASITAYEQYV.

The count of this clone is one. J is TRBJ2-2 and V is TRBV19; a weak D match, TRBD2 (6 bases). The CDR3 is made up of 15 amino acids. The germline V gene encodes CDR1 LNHDA and CDR2 SQIVND (reference sequence). Between the trimmed V and J ends, which lost 0 bases and 3 bases, there was a span of 8 bases. The chain's CDR3 is CASSIDGGYTGELFF. In nucleotides, the CDR3 is TGTGCCAGTAGTATAGATGGGGGGTACACCGGGGAGCTGTTTTTT.

This chain connects TRBV19 to TRBJ1-2; D unclear. V was cut by 3 bases and J by 0 bases, with 17 bases left in between. CDR3 length: 17 residues. Per the germline V gene, CDR1 is LNHDA and CDR2 is SQIVND (reference sequence). CDR3 sequence reads: CASSISGSHQANYGYTF. For the CDR3, the DNA is TGTGCCAGTAGTATCTCTGGCAGCCACCAAGCTAACTATGGCTACACCTTC.

The V gene is TRBV5-6, the J gene TRBJ1-2, with 7 nucleotides matching TRBD1. Germline V gene data show CDR1 as SGHDT and CDR2 as YYEEEE. This CDR3 spans 18 amino acids. J lost 3 bases, V lost 1 base, and 15 bases had no gene match. DNA for the CDR3: TGTGCCAGCAGCTTGCGAAGGGGGCCTACAAAGTTCGACTATGGCTACACCTTC. As protein: CASSLRRGPTKFDYGYTF.

This chain connects TRBV6-1 to TRBJ1-2, with TRBD1 identical over 8 bases. V lost 6 bases, J lost 12 bases, and 6 bases stayed unmatched. This CDR3 contains 11 residues. Germline lookup yields CDR1 MNHNS and CDR2 SASEGT. The CDR3 nucleotides read TGTGCCAGCAGCGTGGACAGGGAAAACACCTTC. This codes for CASSVDRENTF.

The CDR3 nucleotides are TGTGCCAGCAGTTACTCGGCGGGGGGGCAATACAATGAGCAGTTCTTC. Protein product: CASSYSAGGQYNEQFF. The rearrangement links TRBV6-5 to TRBJ2-1, with 9 nucleotides matching TRBD2. Per germline, CDR1 MNHEY and CDR2 SVGAGI. This CDR3 is built from 16 residues. Trimming cost V 0 bases and J 4 bases; bases outside gene matches: 4.

This clone was recorded once. V is TRBV18 and J is TRBJ2-3; TRBD1 might be the D (6 bases). The germline V and J ends were trimmed by 4 bases and 2 bases, with 22 bases remaining between them. Germline V gene lookup returns CDR1 KGHSH and CDR2 LQKENI. This CDR3 contains 18 residues. The DNA of the CDR3 is TGTGCCAGCTCACTGCTCGTCATGGGGGCGCGAAACACAGATACGCAGTATTTT. Its translation is CASSLLVMGARNTDTQYF.

The chain links TRBV7-2 to TRBJ1-1; no firm D call. The CDR3 totals 13 residues. Trimming took 2 bases from V and 11 from J, leaving 15 bases between them. CDR1 and CDR2 (germline): SGHTA, FQGNSA. This chain's CDR3 is CASSLLHGQSAFF. CDR3 DNA: TGTGCCAGCAGCTTACTTCACGGTCAGTCGGCTTTCTTT. Supplemented by reference TRBV7-2 and TRBJ1-1, the full variable domain reads GAGVSQSPSNKVTEKGKDVELRCDPISGHTALYWYRQSLGQGLEFLIYFQGNSAPDKSGLPSDRFSAERTGGSVSTLTIQRTQQEDSAVYLCASSLLHGQSAFFGQGTRLTVV.

The chain joins TRBV2 to TRBJ1-2; D call uncertain. The V gene lost 6 bases and the J gene lost 7 bases, with 6 bases spanning the gap. Germline lookup yields CDR1 SNHLY and CDR2 FYNNEI. This CDR3 is built from 10 residues. In DNA, the CDR3 is TGTGCCAGCAGGCCGGGTGGCTACACCTTC. This codes for CASRPGGYTF.

This clone was detected once. The chain carries TRBV29-1 and TRBJ1-1; weak D call: TRBD1 (5 bases). The V and J ends lost 7 bases and 1 base respectively, with 13 bases between them. CDR3 size: 13 residues. CDR1 and CDR2 (germline): SQVTM, ANQGSEA. The CDR3 loop reads CSAFRDRNTEAFF. CDR3 sequence (DNA): TGCAGCGCTTTCCGGGACCGGAACACTGAAGCTTTCTTT.

The genes are TRBV4-1 and TRBJ2-1; D unresolved. The CDR3 is 18 amino acids. Between the trimmed V and J ends, which lost 2 bases and 0 bases, there was a span of 17 bases. Germline assignment: CDR1 MGHRA and CDR2 YSYEKL. The CDR3 region is CASSQYSPRSSSYNEQFF. The CDR3, as DNA: TGCGCCAGCAGCCAATACAGCCCCAGGTCAAGCTCCTACAATGAGCAGTTCTTC.

This chain joins TRBV19 and TRBJ1-2, with D perhaps matching TRBD1 (5 bases). The V gene lost 5 bases and the J gene lost 4 bases, with 11 bases spanning the gap. Germline V CDR1 and CDR2: LNHDA, SQIVND (reference sequence). The CDR3 loop spans 13 amino acids. In DNA form, the CDR3 reads TGTGCCAGTAGTCGCGGGGCGAGCTATGGCTACACCTTC. Amino acids: CASSRGASYGYTF.

The genes are TRBV9 and TRBJ1-2; D unresolved. The CDR3 runs to 16 residues. CDR1 SGDLS and CDR2 YYNGEE come from the germline V gene. V lost 0 bases to trimming and J lost 5 bases, with 17 bases between them. The CDR3 region has the DNA TGTGCCAGCAGCGTAGATTCGGCAGGAAGGGCTTATGGCTACACCTTC. Translating it yields CASSVDSAGRAYGYTF. Variable domain in full (rest from reference TRBV9 and TRBJ1-2): DSGVTQTPKHLITATGQRVTLRCSPRSGDLSVYWYQQSLDQGLQFLIQYYNGEERAKGNILERFSAQQFPDLHSELNLSSLELGDSALYFCASSVDSAGRAYGYTFGSGTRLTVV.

The V and J genes are TRBV5-4 and TRBJ1-6; TRBD1 aligns across 8 bases. This CDR3 spans 16 amino acids. V was pared by 2 bases and J by 10 bases, with 11 bases of the junction left unmatched. Germline lookup yields CDR1 SGHNT and CDR2 YYREEE (reference sequence). DNA for the CDR3: TGTGCCAGCAGCTTAAAGACCGGACAGGGAGACTCACCCCTCCACTTT. It is translated as CASSLKTGQGDSPLHF.

The V call is TRBV5-1, the J call TRBJ2-1, with 9 bases identical to TRBD2. CDR3 size: 16 residues. Germline V lookup: CDR1 SGHRS, CDR2 YFSETQ. V lost 0 bases to trimming and J lost 10 bases; unmatched junction nucleotides: 11. The DNA for the CDR3 is TGCGCCAGCAGCTTGGCCAGCGGGGGGCCCCTAAGGGAGCAGTTCTTC. This sequence encodes CASSLASGGPLREQFF.

This sequence joins TRBV27 and TRBJ1-1, with unresolved D. Trimming stripped 2 bases from V and 0 bases from J, with 7 bases between. The CDR3 extends over 14 amino acids. Germline loops: CDR1 MNHEY, CDR2 SMNVEV (reference sequence). The CDR3 coding sequence is TGTGCCAGCAGTTTAAGCCGGATGAACACTGAAGCTTTCTTT. It is translated as CASSLSRMNTEAFF.

The chain is built from TRBV5-8 and TRBJ2-1, with D perhaps matching TRBD1 (5 bases). Looked up from germline, CDR1 is SGHTS and CDR2 is YDEGEE. Trimming removed 1 base at V and 2 bases at J, with 10 bases between. The CDR3 runs 15 residues. The CDR3 DNA sequence: TGTGCCAGCAGCTTGAAAAGGGGCACCTACAATGAGCAGTTCTTC. Translating gives CASSLKRGTYNEQFF.

V is TRBV2 and J is TRBJ2-7; no clear D. The CDR3 runs to 13 residues. Germline V gives CDR1 SNHLY, CDR2 FYNNEI. The ends were cut back, 5 bases at V and 4 bases at J, with 12 bases in the middle. The CDR3 spells CASSYRALYEQYF. The CDR3 DNA follows: TGTGCCAGCAGTTACCGGGCGCTATACGAGCAGTACTTC.